The 9 T cell receptor beta chains below were found in one sample sequenced in a study of somatic mutations in cytotoxic T cells in rheumatoid arthritis. Profiled with immunoSEQ multiplex PCR; TCRdb holds only in-frame clones, not every one. There are roughly 30,000 clones in the sample; about 81% occur only once, and 8% to 9% lies in the top ten. Sequencing used CD8+ T cells sorted from blood. The receptor source for this set is an adult with rheumatoid arthritis.

CDR3 DNA sequence: TGCGCCAGCAGCTTGGGAGGATACGAGCAGTACTTC. Translated: CASSLGGYEQYF. V and J are TRBV5-1 and TRBJ2-7; no firm D call. V lost 0 bases and J lost 4, with 5 bases in between. CDR1 SGHRS and CDR2 YFSETQ come from the germline V gene. The CDR3 runs 12 residues.

The rearrangement joins TRBV25-1 to TRBJ2-3; the D is unclear. CDR1 MGHDK and CDR2 SYGVNS come from the germline V gene. CDR3 length: 15 amino acids. V was shortened by 1 base and J by 1 base, with 9 bases between the two germline ends. CDR3 in amino acids: CASSELAERTDTQYF. CDR3 coding DNA: TGTGCCAGCAGTGAATTGGCAGAGCGCACAGATACGCAGTATTTT.

This clone was found once. The V call is TRBV10-3, the J call TRBJ2-3, with 10 nucleotides matching TRBD1. The CDR3 contains 14 residues. V lost 11 bases to trimming and J lost 10 bases; unmatched junction nucleotides: 15. In germline, CDR1 is ENHRY, CDR2 SYGVKD. The CDR3 spells CAVTVPGQGTAQYF. The DNA of the CDR3 is TGTGCCGTTACGGTCCCGGGACAGGGGACGGCGCAGTATTTT.

The chain joins TRBV6-4 to TRBJ2-3; 8 bases are a match to TRBD2. Germline V gene lookup returns CDR1 MRHNA and CDR2 SNTAGT. V trimming: 0 bases; J trimming: 0 bases; junction bases outside the gene matches: 2. The CDR3 contains 16 residues. Written as DNA, the CDR3 is TGTGCCAGCAGTGACTCGGCGGGAGGAAGCACAGATACGCAGTATTTT. This codes for CASSDSAGGSTDTQYF.

The chain employs TRBV19 and TRBJ1-3, with a possible D match to TRBD1 (6 bases). This CDR3 has 15 amino acids. Trimming left V 8 bases short and J 5 bases short, with 19 bases between. Germline CDR1 is LNHDA and CDR2 is SQIVND (reference sequence). CDR3 residues: CASRSLRDKRNTIYF. The CDR3 DNA follows: TGTGCCAGTCGAAGTCTCCGGGACAAGAGAAACACCATATATTTT.

The rearrangement uses TRBV5-4 and TRBJ2-7, with 7 bases matching TRBD1. The V gene's germline CDR1 is SGHNT and CDR2 YYREEE (reference sequence). The CDR3 loop spans 15 amino acids. V lost 0 bases to trimming and J lost 0 bases; unmatched junction nucleotides: 3. CDR3 sequence (DNA): TGTGCCAGCAGCTTGGTAGGGGACAGCTCCTACGAGCAGTACTTC. Amino acids: CASSLVGDSSYEQYF.

This clone has more than one count but fewer than ten. The V and J genes are TRBV6-4 and TRBJ2-6; no firm D call. This CDR3 contains 16 residues. The V gene lost 0 bases and the J gene lost 0 bases, with 6 bases spanning the gap. Germline V gives CDR1 MRHNA, CDR2 SNTAGT. For the CDR3, the DNA is TGTGCCAGCAGTGACTCTCAGCGCTCTGGGGCCAACGTCCTGACTTTC. Amino acid sequence: CASSDSQRSGANVLTF.

This clone appeared once. The chain couples TRBV5-1 to TRBJ1-2; possible D gene TRBD1, 5 bases. Trimming pared 0 bases from V and 6 bases from J, leaving 18 bases between. The CDR3 runs to 16 residues. Germline V CDR1 and CDR2: SGHRS, YFSETQ. CDR3 DNA: TGCGCCAGCAGCTTGGGGCAGGGACCAAGCGTCGATGGCTACACCTTC. Its translation: CASSLGQGPSVDGYTF.

This clone has only one observation. The chain links TRBV5-5 to TRBJ1-2, with D hard to call. Germline CDR1 reads SGHKS; CDR2 reads YYEKEE (reference sequence). This CDR3 contains 12 residues. Trimming pared 4 bases from V and 4 bases from J, leaving 8 bases between. Here the CDR3 reads CASSPDIYGYTF. The DNA for the CDR3 is TGTGCCAGCAGCCCCGATATCTATGGCTACACCTTC.